The text below deals with one T cell receptor (beta chain). This entry comes from a study of control samples from healthy donors and cancer patients. Assay: immunoSEQ multiplex PCR; the TCRdb copy retains only in-frame clones and omits some. This sample has roughly 170,000 clones; almost 90% occur once, and the top ten carry 4.9%. This CDR3 is 14 amino acids long. CDR1 and CDR2 from the germline V gene are SGHRS and YFSETQ. V was shortened by 1 base and J by 5 bases, with 12 bases between the two germline ends. This receptor was taken from a woman younger than 45 in good health. Source material: blood. The J gene is TRBJ2-5, the V gene TRBV5-1; D unresolved. CDR3 protein: CASSLFMEGETQYF. Here the CDR3 DNA reads TGCGCCAGCAGCTTGTTCATGGAAGGTGAGACCCAGTACTTC.